The entry below describes one T cell receptor (beta chain). What it binds is not known. These data originate in a study of regulatory T cells in long-lasting Graves disease. CDR3 length: 15 amino acids. Between the trimmed V and J ends, which lost 0 bases and 5 bases, there was a span of 11 bases. The V gene's germline CDR1 is SGHKS and CDR2 YYEKEE (reference sequence). Through Arm-PCR of CDR3 regions and iRepertoire HTBI primers, TCR beta libraries were built. TCRdb ran MiXCR on the multiplex PCR reads and lists one entry per CDR3 protein. This table has under 300,000 distinct CDR3 sequences, roughly 21% appearing once. Study observations and caveats: TRBV28, TRBJ1-2 and TRBJ2-5 were favored in persistent disease.

This sample's time point: newly diagnosed GD, antithyroid drugs for less than 3 months. RNA from PBMCs was the source of the TCR library. Sequencing used peripheral blood mononuclear cells (PBMCs), obtained at new diagnosis, from a patient treated with antithyroid drugs. The clonotype was recovered from a female donor with Graves disease. The chain couples TRBV5-5 to TRBJ1-4; no reliable D call. CDR3 amino acids: CASSLAWPRNEKLFF. For the CDR3, the DNA is TGTGCCAGCAGCTTGGCGTGGCCCAGGAATGAAAAACTGTTTTTT.